Described below is a single T cell receptor beta chain sequence and its context. Its specificity is unknown. Profiling relied on immunoSEQ multiplex PCR, and the TCRdb table lists in-frame clones only, not all of them. The sample shows some 100,000 clones, 70% to 90% of them seen only once. Donors were drawn from the approximately 130-subject validation cohort, separate from the approximately 700-subject first cohort. The data derive from a study of cytomegalovirus exposure and HLA in healthy donors. Study context: The roughly 120 validation repertoires used the same platform as the roughly 700 first-cohort repertoires (as reported by a later analysis). Study-wide findings and caveats: The authors listed some 160 TCR beta chains as cytomegalovirus-associated. According to a subsequent analysis, TCR clusters from the first cohort were inclined to appear together in the roughly 130 validation repertoires.

The trim removed 2 bases at V and 8 bases at J, leaving 14 bases unmatched. From germline, CDR1 is WSHSY and CDR2 SAAADI. The CDR3 consists of 17 residues. The sequence was obtained from a man aged 18 to 29 in good health and CMV-seronegative. The rearrangement uses TRBV10-2 and TRBJ1-4, with TRBD1 matching 7 bases. The sample taken for sequencing was PBMCs. This CDR3 is CASSEPEVGTEGEKLFF. Here the CDR3 DNA reads TGCGCCAGCAGTGAGCCAGAAGTTGGGACAGAGGGGGAAAAACTGTTTTTT.